The following is a T cell receptor (beta chain) sequence with its context. This sample stems from a study of blood T cell repertoires in COVID-19. Assay used: immunoSEQ multiplex PCR; TCRdb lists only in-frame clones, some missing. The sample contains about 140,000 clones, roughly 84% of which appear only once. Germline CDR1 reads GTSNPN; CDR2 reads SVGIG (reference sequence). After removal of 1 base from V and 0 bases from J, the junction contained 0 bases not matched to a gene. The CDR3 runs to 14 residues. The sequence was obtained from a woman in her sixties or seventies with acute or convalescent COVID-19. The chain employs TRBV30 and TRBJ1-5; 7 positions match TRBD1. Sequenced material: peripheral blood. CDR3 in DNA: TGTGCCTGGAGTGGGACAGGTAGCAATCAGCCCCAGCATTTT. Its translation: CAWSGTGSNQPQHF. Full variable domain (missing parts from reference TRBV30 and TRBJ1-5): SQTIHQWPATLVQPVGSPLSLECTVEGTSNPNLYWYRQAAGRGLQLLFYSVGIGQISSEVPQNLSASRPQDRQFILSSKKLLLSDSGFYLCAWSGTGSNQPQHFGDGTRLSIL.